One and the same sample provided the 28 T cell receptor beta chains below, sequenced in a study of long-term antiretroviral therapy in people with HIV. It was version v3.0 of the immunoSEQ assay that was run at survey level. The data were produced by immunoSEQ multiplex PCR, yet TCRdb's version contains in-frame clones alone and is incomplete. Here the sample spans approximately 12,000 clones, 83% being singletons. The sample consisted of unsorted PBMCs, taken 3.4 years after starting antiretroviral therapy. These TCRs come from a man in his forties with HIV.

The chain uses TRBV4-3 and TRBJ2-7; 9 bases fit TRBD2. Trimming removed 0 bases from V and 4 bases from J; junction bases left unmatched: 4. The CDR3 length is 15 residues. Germline-derived CDR1 and CDR2 are LGHNA and YSLEER. The chain's CDR3 is CASSQDRLAVYEQYF. CDR3 nucleotides: TGCGCCAGCAGCCAAGACCGACTAGCGGTATACGAGCAGTACTTC.

This clone was detected once. The rearrangement joins TRBV7-6 to TRBJ2-3, with D possibly being TRBD1 (5 bases). The CDR3 length is 16 residues. V dropped 0 bases and J dropped 3 bases, with 13 bases sitting between them. In germline, CDR1 is SGHVS, CDR2 FNYEAQ. The CDR3 nucleotides are TGTGCCAGCAGCTTAGCTTTCGGACACCCAACAGATACGCAGTATTTT. This codes for CASSLAFGHPTDTQYF.

This chain links TRBV12-5 with TRBJ1-5; 8 nucleotides align to TRBD1. CDR1 and CDR2 (germline): LGHNT, FRNRAP. This CDR3 is built from 13 residues. The V gene end was trimmed by 6 bases and the J gene end by 5 bases; junction bases not matched to a gene: 3. The CDR3 bases are TGTGCTAGTGGCCTGACAGGGGATCAGCCCCAGCATTTT. This gives the protein CASGLTGDQPQHF.

J is TRBJ2-7 and V is TRBV27, with D tentatively TRBD1 (5 bases). V lost 6 bases, J lost 0 bases, and 12 bases lay in between. The CDR3 has 14 amino acids. Germline-derived CDR1 and CDR2 are MNHEY and SMNVEV (reference sequence). This chain's CDR3 is CASSLFRVSYEQYF. The CDR3, as DNA: TGTGCCAGCAGCCTATTCAGGGTCTCCTACGAGCAGTACTTC.

The chain couples TRBV28 to TRBJ1-1; 8 bases line up with TRBD1. The CDR3 runs 15 residues. Germline V gene data show CDR1 as MDHEN and CDR2 as SYDVKM. V was pared by 8 bases and J by 1 base, with 9 bases of the junction left unmatched. The CDR3 loop reads CASVVSGTGNTEAFF. DNA of the CDR3: TGTGCCAGCGTTGTCTCGGGGACAGGGAACACTGAAGCTTTCTTT.

This chain joins TRBV27 and TRBJ1-1; D gene uncertain. In germline, CDR1 is MNHEY, CDR2 SMNVEV (reference sequence). V lost 5 bases and J lost 2, with 15 bases in between. This CDR3 comprises 15 residues. CDR3 sequence (DNA): TGTGCCAGCAGTACGCGCGGAAGACGCAACACTGAAGCTTTCTTT. It encodes CASSTRGRRNTEAFF.

This clone was observed a handful of times. This sequence joins TRBV2 and TRBJ1-5; D may be TRBD1 (5 bases). Trimming removed 7 bases from V and 1 base from J, with 14 bases in between. CDR1 and CDR2 (germline): SNHLY, FYNNEI. The CDR3 totals 15 residues. DNA for the CDR3: TGTGCCAGCACCCTCCGGGGGGGAAGCAATCAGCCCCAGCATTTT. Its protein product is CASTLRGGSNQPQHF.

This rearrangement joins TRBV7-8 to TRBJ1-5, with D perhaps matching TRBD1 (6 bases). The ends were cut back, 5 bases at V and 2 bases at J, with 19 bases in the middle. Germline-derived CDR1 and CDR2 are SGHVS and FQNEAQ. CDR3 length: 17 amino acids. The CDR3 bases are TGTGCCAGCAGCCCAATGTCCAGGGGCGCGGGCAATCAGCCCCAGCATTTT. It specifies CASSPMSRGAGNQPQHF. Combining the CDR3 with reference TRBV7-8 and TRBJ1-5 gives the whole variable domain GAGVSQSPRYKVAKRGQDVALRCDPISGHVSLFWYQQALGQGPEFLTYFQNEAQLDKSGLPSDRFFAERPEGSVSTLKIQRTQQEDSAVYLCASSPMSRGAGNQPQHFGDGTRLSIL.

This clone occurred a few times. V and J are TRBV7-2 and TRBJ1-5; D remains unclear. Between the trimmed V and J ends, which lost 1 base and 6 bases, there was a span of 13 bases. The CDR3 runs 15 residues. Germline CDR1 and CDR2: SGHTA and FQGNSA. CDR3 bases: TGTGCCAGCAGCTTAGACTGGGCAGTGGGTCAGCCCCAGCATTTT. It translates to CASSLDWAVGQPQHF.

The V gene is TRBV10-3, the J gene TRBJ2-7, with 7 bases identical to TRBD1. The germline gives CDR1 ENHRY, CDR2 SYGVKD. V lost 7 bases to trimming and J lost 4 bases; unmatched junction nucleotides: 10. This CDR3 region has 14 residues. In nucleotides, the CDR3 is TGTGCCATCACCGAGGGGGCAGGGTCTTACGAGCAGTACTTC. Translation gives CAITEGAGSYEQYF.

The V gene is TRBV27, the J gene TRBJ2-7; D call uncertain. Germline V gives CDR1 MNHEY, CDR2 SMNVEV (reference sequence). The CDR3 has 15 amino acids. Trimming stripped 5 bases from V and 0 bases from J, with 14 bases between. This CDR3 reads CASSNAGPSSYEQYF. For the CDR3, the DNA is TGTGCCAGCAGTAATGCCGGGCCTAGCTCCTACGAGCAGTACTTC.

This clone was seen a handful of times. This sequence joins TRBV5-4 and TRBJ1-2, with TRBD1 matching 7 bases. The length of the CDR3 is 15 residues. Trimming removed 3 bases from V and 9 bases from J; junction bases left unmatched: 14. CDR1 and CDR2 (germline): SGHNT, YYREEE (reference sequence). The DNA for the CDR3 is TGTGCCAGCAGCTCATTATCGGACAGGCCCGTCAGCTACACCTTC. Amino acids: CASSSLSDRPVSYTF.

The chain carries TRBV29-1 and TRBJ1-4, with D uncertain. Germline V CDR1 and CDR2: SQVTM, ANQGSEA. This CDR3 has 13 residues. Trimming stripped 4 bases from V and 0 bases from J, with 6 bases between. CDR3 loop: CSVVFSTNEKLFF. The CDR3 nucleotides read TGCAGCGTTGTCTTCTCAACTAATGAAAAACTGTTTTTT.

The rearrangement uses TRBV10-3 and TRBJ1-3; 7 nucleotides align to TRBD1. Germline V gives CDR1 ENHRY, CDR2 SYGVKD. The J segment lost 8 bases and the V segment lost 11 bases, leaving 6 bases of the junction unmatched. CDR3 length: 11 residues. The CDR3 region is CAATGRDTIYF. CDR3 DNA sequence: TGTGCCGCGACAGGGAGGGACACCATATATTTT.

The chain carries TRBV7-2 and TRBJ2-7; D gene unclear. Germline V gene sequence: CDR1 SGHTA, CDR2 FQGNSA. The CDR3 is 15 residues long. Trimming removed 5 bases at V and 3 bases at J, with 17 bases between. The CDR3 coding sequence is TGTGCCAGCAGCCCGGACGGTTTCTCAATCTACGAGCAGTACTTC. Its protein product is CASSPDGFSIYEQYF.

The chain recombines TRBV7-3 with TRBJ2-2; 10 bases match TRBD2. The CDR3 runs 14 residues. Germline trimming cut 5 bases from V and 7 bases from J; bases unmatched to any gene: 4. The V gene's germline CDR1 is SGHTA and CDR2 FQGTGA. The CDR3, as DNA: TGTGCCAGCAGCGGAGCTAGCGGGAGCGGGGAGCTGTTTTTT. This codes for CASSGASGSGELFF.

The CDR3 region is CASSLVTGTPYGYTF. CDR3 coding DNA: TGTGCCAGCAGCTTAGTCACCGGGACTCCCTATGGCTACACCTTC. The chain is built from TRBV7-9 and TRBJ1-2; possible D gene TRBD1, 5 bases. Trimming cost V 1 base and J 4 bases, with 13 bases left between them. This CDR3 spans 15 amino acids. CDR1 is SEHNR and CDR2 is FQNEAQ in the germline V gene (reference sequence). The entire variable domain, with the rest obtained from reference TRBV7-9 and TRBJ1-2, is as follows: DTGVSQNPRHKITKRGQNVTFRCDPISEHNRLYWYRQTLGQGPEFLTYFQNEAQLEKSRLLSDRFSAERPKGSFSTLEIQRTEQGDSAMYLCASSLVTGTPYGYTFGSGTRLTVV.

This clone was counted a single time. The genes are TRBV18 and TRBJ2-2, with D possibly being TRBD2 (5 bases). CDR1 KGHSH and CDR2 LQKENI come from the germline V gene. Trimming took 4 bases from V and 0 from J, leaving 18 bases between them. This CDR3 is built from 18 residues. The CDR3 bases are TGTGCCAGCTCACTTAATGATTTGGGCGGGCCGAACACCGGGGAGCTGTTTTTT. Its translation is CASSLNDLGGPNTGELFF. The full variable domain, its missing parts supplied by reference TRBV18 and TRBJ2-2, is NAGVMQNPRHLVRRRGQEARLRCSPMKGHSHVYWYRQLPEEGLKFMVYLQKENIIDESGMPKERFSAEFPKEGPSILRIQQVVRGDSAAYFCASSLNDLGGPNTGELFFGEGSRLTVL.

The chain uses TRBV29-1 and TRBJ2-1; 12 bases are a match to TRBD2. CDR3 length: 15 residues. V dropped 5 bases and J dropped 7; count of bases not matched to a gene: 9. Germline V gene data show CDR1 as SQVTM and CDR2 as ANQGSEA. CDR3 DNA: TGCAGCGTTCAACCCCTAGCGGGAGGGCTAAATGAGCAGTTCTTC. It encodes CSVQPLAGGLNEQFF.

This rearrangement joins TRBV7-3 to TRBJ1-2, with a weak D call TRBD1 (5 bases). The CDR3 is 14 amino acids. CDR1 and CDR2 from the germline V gene are SGHTA and FQGTGA. V lost 4 bases to trimming and J lost 4 bases, with 13 bases between them. The CDR3 nucleotides are TGTGCCAGCAGCTCCACCGGGACTGCCTATGGCTACACCTTC. Translated, it gives CASSSTGTAYGYTF.

The V gene is TRBV28, the J gene TRBJ2-1; 9 positions match TRBD1. The CDR3 is made up of 11 amino acids. J lost 16 bases, V lost 2 bases, and 3 bases had no gene match. Germline assignment: CDR1 MDHEN and CDR2 SYDVKM. CDR3 DNA: TGTGCCAGCAGTTTAGGGACAGGGAACTTCTTC. Translation: CASSLGTGNFF.

This chain connects TRBV6-5 to TRBJ2-7, with D unclear. Germline CDR1 MNHEY, CDR2 SVGAGI. This CDR3 spans 14 amino acids. V was trimmed by 2 bases and J by 2 bases, leaving 10 bases between them. The CDR3 DNA reads TGTGCCAGCAGTTACACCCGGTCTGCCTACGAGCAGTACTTC. This translates into CASSYTRSAYEQYF.

CDR3 amino acids: CASSRSGDEQYF. The DNA for the CDR3 is TGCGCCAGCAGCCGATCCGGGGACGAGCAGTACTTC. The chain employs TRBV4-3 and TRBJ2-7, with D possibly matching TRBD2 (5 bases). This CDR3 contains 12 residues. Per the germline V gene, CDR1 is LGHNA and CDR2 is YSLEER. V lost 4 bases to trimming and J lost 5 bases, with 9 bases between them.

In this sample, this clone turned up a few times. The CDR3 spells CSAVNTDEQFF. The CDR3 region has the DNA TGCAGTGCGGTAAACACCGATGAGCAGTTCTTC. The V and J genes are TRBV20-1 and TRBJ2-1; D is ambiguous. Trimming left V 6 bases short and J 8 bases short, with 11 bases between. Per germline, CDR1 DFQATT and CDR2 SNEGSKA (reference sequence). The CDR3 is made up of 11 amino acids.

The V and J genes are TRBV5-1 and TRBJ2-1; TRBD2 agrees at 10 bases. J lost 5 bases, V lost 0 bases, and 2 bases had no gene match. Germline CDR1 reads SGHRS; CDR2 reads YFSETQ. CDR3 length: 15 residues. CDR3 loop: CASSLVTSGNNEQFF. For the CDR3, the DNA is TGCGCCAGCAGCTTGGTTACTAGCGGGAACAATGAGCAGTTCTTC.

The CDR3 loop is CASRRGQGSYEQYF. The CDR3 nucleotides read TGTGCCAGCAGACGAGGACAGGGATCGTACGAGCAGTACTTC. The rearrangement joins TRBV6-5 to TRBJ2-7; 8 nucleotides align to TRBD1. Looked up from germline, CDR1 is MNHEY and CDR2 is SVGAGI. The ends lost 6 bases at V and 4 bases at J; junction bases unmatched: 8. The CDR3 is made up of 14 amino acids.

This sequence joins TRBV6-5 and TRBJ2-1; no clear D gene. CDR1 and CDR2 from the germline V gene are MNHEY and SVGAGI. V dropped 7 bases and J dropped 2 bases, with 3 bases sitting between them. The CDR3 contains 11 residues. CDR3 nucleotide sequence: TGTGCCAGCAAGGCCTACAATGAGCAGTTCTTC. It translates to CASKAYNEQFF.

The rearrangement uses TRBV18 and TRBJ2-7; TRBD1 might be the D (6 bases). The CDR3 is 14 residues long. Trimming stripped 1 base from V and 7 bases from J, with 14 bases between. The germline V gene has CDR1 KGHSH and CDR2 LQKENI. The CDR3 coding sequence is TGTGCCAGCTCACCACTAGATGAAGGGGGAGAGCAGTACTTC. It encodes CASSPLDEGGEQYF.